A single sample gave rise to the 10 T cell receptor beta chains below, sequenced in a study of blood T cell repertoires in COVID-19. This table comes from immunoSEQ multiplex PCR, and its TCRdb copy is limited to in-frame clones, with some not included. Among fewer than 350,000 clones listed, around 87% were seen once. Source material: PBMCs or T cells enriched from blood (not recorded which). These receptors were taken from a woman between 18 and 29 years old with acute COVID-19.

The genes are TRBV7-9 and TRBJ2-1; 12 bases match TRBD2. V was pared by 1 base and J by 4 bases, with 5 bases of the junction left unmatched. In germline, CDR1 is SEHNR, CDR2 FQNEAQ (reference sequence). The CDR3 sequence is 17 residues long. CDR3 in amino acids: CASSLEATSGSYNEQFF. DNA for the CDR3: TGTGCCAGCAGCTTAGAGGCGACTAGCGGGAGTTACAATGAGCAGTTCTTC. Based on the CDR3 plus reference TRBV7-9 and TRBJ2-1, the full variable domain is DTGVSQNPRHKITKRGQNVTFRCDPISEHNRLYWYRQTLGQGPEFLTYFQNEAQLEKSRLLSDRFSAERPKGSFSTLEIQRTEQGDSAMYLCASSLEATSGSYNEQFFGPGTRLTVL.

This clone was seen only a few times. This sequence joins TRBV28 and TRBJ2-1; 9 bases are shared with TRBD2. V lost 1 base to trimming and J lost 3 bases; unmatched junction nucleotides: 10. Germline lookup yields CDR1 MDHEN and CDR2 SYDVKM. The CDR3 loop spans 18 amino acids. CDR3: CASSLLTSGGGLYNEQFF. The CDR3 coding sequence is TGTGCCAGCAGTTTATTGACTAGCGGAGGGGGGCTCTACAATGAGCAGTTCTTC.

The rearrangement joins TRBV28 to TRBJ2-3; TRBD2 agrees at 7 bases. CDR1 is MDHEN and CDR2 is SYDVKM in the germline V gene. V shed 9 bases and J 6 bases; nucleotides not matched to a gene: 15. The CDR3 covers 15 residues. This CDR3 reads CASNRGGTMGDTQYF. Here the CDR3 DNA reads TGTGCCAGTAACCGGGGTGGGACTATGGGTGATACGCAGTATTTT.

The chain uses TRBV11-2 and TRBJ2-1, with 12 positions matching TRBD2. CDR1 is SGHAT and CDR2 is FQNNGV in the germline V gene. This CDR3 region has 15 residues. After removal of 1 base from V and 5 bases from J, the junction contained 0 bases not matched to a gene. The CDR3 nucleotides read TGTGCCAGCAGCTTAGGGACTAGCGGGGACAATGAGCAGTTCTTC. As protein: CASSLGTSGDNEQFF.

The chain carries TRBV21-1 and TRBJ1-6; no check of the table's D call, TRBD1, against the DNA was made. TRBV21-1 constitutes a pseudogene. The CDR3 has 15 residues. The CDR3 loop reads CASSNRDRAYSPLHF. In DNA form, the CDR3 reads TGTGCCAGCAGCAACCGGGACAGGGCCTATTCACCCCTCCACTTT.

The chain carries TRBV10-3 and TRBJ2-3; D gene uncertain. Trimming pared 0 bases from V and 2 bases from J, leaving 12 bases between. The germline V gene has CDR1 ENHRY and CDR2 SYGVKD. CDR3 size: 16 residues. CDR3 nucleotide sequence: TGTGCCATCAGTGAGTCTGGAGTGAAGTACACAGATACGCAGTATTTT. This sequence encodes CAISESGVKYTDTQYF.

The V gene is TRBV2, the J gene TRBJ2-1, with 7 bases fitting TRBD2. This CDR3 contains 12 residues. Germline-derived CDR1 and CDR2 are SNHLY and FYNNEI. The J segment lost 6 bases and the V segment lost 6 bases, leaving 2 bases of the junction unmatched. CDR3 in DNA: TGTGCCAGCAGACTAGCGCTCAATGAGCAGTTCTTC. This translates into CASRLALNEQFF. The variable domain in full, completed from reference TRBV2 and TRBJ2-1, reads EPEVTQTPSHQVTQMGQEVILRCVPISNHLYFYWYRQILGQKVEFLVSFYNNEISEKSEIFDDQFSVERPDGSNFTLKIRSTKLEDSAMYFCASRLALNEQFFGPGTRLTVL.

The CDR3 DNA reads TGTGCCAGCAGTAAGGGGGGGAGCAATCAGCCCCAGCATTTT. Protein sequence: CASSKGGSNQPQHF. The V gene is TRBV5-4, the J gene TRBJ1-5; weak D call: TRBD1 (6 bases). This CDR3 comprises 14 residues. In germline, CDR1 is SGHNT, CDR2 YYREEE (reference sequence). Between the trimmed V and J ends, which lost 5 bases and 1 base, there was a span of 10 bases.

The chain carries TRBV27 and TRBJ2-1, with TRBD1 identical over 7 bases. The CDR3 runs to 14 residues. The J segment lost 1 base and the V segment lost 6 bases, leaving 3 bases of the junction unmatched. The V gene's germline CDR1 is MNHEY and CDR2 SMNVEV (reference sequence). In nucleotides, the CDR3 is TGTGCCAGCAGAGAACAGGGGTCCTACAATGAGCAGTTCTTC. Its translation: CASREQGSYNEQFF.

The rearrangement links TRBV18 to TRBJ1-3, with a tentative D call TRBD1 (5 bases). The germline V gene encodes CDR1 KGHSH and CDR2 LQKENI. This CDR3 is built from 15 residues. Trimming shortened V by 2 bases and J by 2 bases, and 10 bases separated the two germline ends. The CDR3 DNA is TGTGCCAGCTCACCAACGGACACTGCTGGAAACACCATATATTTT. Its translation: CASSPTDTAGNTIYF.